This TCR beta chain is drawn from a study of monozygotic twins with inflammatory bowel disease. Study results and limitations: TCRbeta inverse Simpson diversity was decreased in IBD patients versus healthy co-twins. The authors found no support for a single strong IBD-associated signal or clonotype.

CDR1 and CDR2 (germline): LGHNA, YSLEER. This CDR3 region has 16 residues. There were about 3,500 ng of total RNA used for each TCR library. TCRdb re-called the 5' RACE reads and catalogs CDR3 proteins one per entry, DNA excluded. The table lists fewer than 350,000 distinct CDR3 sequences. A note on this clonotype: What it binds is unknown.

With no T cell sorting beforehand, total RNA was isolated from whole blood. Sequenced: blood. The source is a human donor with ulcerative colitis or Crohn's disease, or a healthy co-twin of an affected twin (not recorded which). V is TRBV4-3 and J is TRBJ1-6. CDR3: CASSQDPNSPNSPLHF.